This T cell receptor beta chain originates from a study of spatial heterogeneity in lung cancer. Study information: The library had UMIs, and each TCR and UMI pair averaged more than ten raw reads. Study-wide results and caveats: Among blood samples, ubiquitous expanded tumor TCRs appeared more at resection than at follow-up.

The library protocol tagged each TCR cDNA with a unique molecular identifier. TCRdb processed the 5' RACE reads anew with MiXCR; each CDR3 protein has one entry. Of just under 95,000 distinct CDR3 sequences listed, about 12% are singletons. The time point is: sample taken at primary tumor resection. Extraction of whole RNA from tumor, nontumor lung or frozen PBMC preceded unsorted sequencing. A total of approximately 69 untreated early-stage non-small cell lung cancer patients served as donors. Germline-derived CDR1 and CDR2 are MNHEY and SMNVEV (reference sequence). The J segment lost 3 bases and the V segment lost 6 bases, leaving 8 bases of the junction unmatched. The CDR3 consists of 15 residues. On this clonotype: Its antigen is still unknown.

The chain joins TRBV27 to TRBJ2-3; 8 nucleotides agree with TRBD1. The sample in question was PBMCs, obtained at surgery. The sequence derives from a male donor with early-stage non-small cell lung cancer. The CDR3 loop is CASSPGQVATDTQYF. The CDR3 DNA reads TGTGCCAGCAGCCCGGGACAGGTGGCGACAGATACGCAGTATTTT.